The 32 T cell receptor beta chains below were found in one sample sequenced in a study of vaccination and CD4 T cells after COVID-19. The antigens these receptors bind are not known. Treatment indicated: approximately nine-day PBMC culture with coronavirus spike peptide pools or control peptides (ViraFEST assay). Cultured CD4+ T cell DNA was sequenced using the Oncomine TCR Beta short-read assay. In TCRdb, the PCR reads were re-called with MiXCR into one record per CDR3 protein. Among 20,000 to 25,000 distinct CDR3 sequences listed, around 35% were seen once. Sequencing was performed on CD4+ T cells from blood, cultured in vitro, taken before SARS-CoV-2 vaccination. The source of these receptors is a human donor who had recovered from COVID-19.

This rearrangement joins TRBV12-3 or TRBV12-4 to TRBJ2-5, with 10 bases lining up with TRBD1. After removal of 5 bases from V and 5 bases from J, the junction contained 2 bases not matched to a gene. The CDR3 contains 13 residues. The CDR3 coding sequence is TGTGCCAGCAGTGGACAGGGGGGGGAGACCCAGTACTTC. It specifies CASSGQGGETQYF.

The chain recombines TRBV27 with TRBJ1-6; TRBD1 matches 7 bases. This CDR3 spans 15 amino acids. V shed 3 bases and J 3 bases; nucleotides not matched to a gene: 2. Per the germline V gene, CDR1 is MNHEY and CDR2 is SMNVEV (reference sequence). In DNA, the CDR3 is TGTGCCAGCAGTTTTCGACAGGGCTATAATTCACCCCTCCACTTT. It yields the protein CASSFRQGYNSPLHF.

The chain uses TRBV5-6 and TRBJ2-2; D may correspond to TRBD1 or TRBD2 (6 bases each). Germline CDR1 SGHDT, CDR2 YYEEEE. This CDR3 has 16 residues. V was cut by 0 bases and J by 7 bases, with 16 bases left in between. CDR3 nucleotide sequence: TGTGCCAGCAGCTTGGTCACGGGGGCCCGCCACGGGGAGCTGTTTTTT. It encodes CASSLVTGARHGELFF.

The genes are TRBV9 and TRBJ2-7; 9 nucleotides align to TRBD1. Germline CDR1 is SGDLS and CDR2 is YYNGEE. This CDR3 has 14 amino acids. Germline trimming cut 0 bases from V and 2 bases from J; bases unmatched to any gene: 0. Here the CDR3 reads CASSVGTGAYEQYF. The CDR3 nucleotides read TGTGCCAGCAGCGTAGGGACAGGGGCCTACGAGCAGTACTTC.

The genes are TRBV7-9 and TRBJ2-7; D is possibly TRBD1 or TRBD2 (5 bases each). Trimming shortened V by 5 bases and J by 4 bases, and 15 bases separated the two germline ends. This CDR3 spans 14 amino acids. Germline CDR1 reads SEHNR; CDR2 reads FQNEAQ (reference sequence). CDR3 coding DNA: TGTGCCAGCAGCCTCTACGGGGCCCAGTACGAGCAGTACTTC. Its protein is CASSLYGAQYEQYF.

This chain connects TRBV28 to TRBJ2-5; 10 bases fit TRBD1. The V segment lost 3 bases and the J segment 5 bases; nucleotides outside the gene matches: 12. Germline loops: CDR1 MDHEN, CDR2 SYDVKM. The CDR3 contains 17 residues. CDR3 region: CASSLLPRDRGRETQYF. CDR3 bases: TGTGCCAGCAGTTTGCTGCCCCGGGACAGGGGAAGGGAGACCCAGTACTTC.

The chain recombines TRBV7-2 with TRBJ2-3, with D possibly TRBD2 on 6 matching bases. Trimming removed 2 bases from V and 4 bases from J, with 7 bases in between. Germline assignment: CDR1 SGHTA and CDR2 FQGNSA. The length of the CDR3 is 13 residues. CDR3 in DNA: TGTGCCAGCAGCTTACGGGGGTCAGATACGCAGTATTTT. Protein product: CASSLRGSDTQYF.

This clonotype appeared a few times. The chain carries TRBV7-2 and TRBJ1-4; D is perhaps TRBD1 (5 bases). V lost 3 bases, J lost 7 bases, and 9 bases lay in between. The CDR3 runs 13 residues. Germline assignment: CDR1 SGHTA and CDR2 FQGNSA. The CDR3 DNA sequence: TGTGCCAGCAGCTTTGGGGCTAGTGAAAAACTGTTTTTT. Translation: CASSFGASEKLFF.

The chain has TRBV29-1 and TRBJ1-2, with D possibly matching TRBD1 (5 bases). Germline-derived CDR1 and CDR2 are SQVTM and ANQGSEA. V was shortened by 6 bases and J by 4 bases, with 12 bases between the two germline ends. This CDR3 is built from 12 residues. CDR3 sequence: CSVGDGLYGYTF. CDR3 nucleotides: TGCAGCGTGGGGGACGGACTCTATGGCTACACCTTC.

The V gene is TRBV4-1, the J gene TRBJ2-2; D ambiguous. Deletions cut 0 bases from V and 6 bases from J, with 8 bases between. The CDR3 has 14 amino acids. Germline V lookup: CDR1 MGHRA, CDR2 YSYEKL. The CDR3 nucleotides are TGCGCCAGCAGCCAAGATCGCGTTCCCGGGGAGCTGTTTTTT. It specifies CASSQDRVPGELFF.

The chain uses TRBV30 and TRBJ1-1; D is unresolved. The germline V gene encodes CDR1 GTSNPN and CDR2 SVGIG (reference sequence). V was shortened by 0 bases and J by 0 bases, with 8 bases between the two germline ends. The CDR3 extends over 14 amino acids. The CDR3, as DNA: TGTGCCTGGAGTGTACGACAAATGAACACTGAAGCTTTCTTT. It specifies CAWSVRQMNTEAFF.

The chain recombines TRBV20-1 with TRBJ2-7; 10 bases align to TRBD2. The CDR3 has 16 residues. Germline V lookup: CDR1 DFQATT, CDR2 SNEGSKA (reference sequence). V was clipped by 2 bases and J by 4 bases; unmatched bases: 11. This chain's CDR3 is CSARSIRTSGLYEQYF. The CDR3 nucleotides are TGCAGTGCTAGATCCATTCGGACTAGCGGTCTATACGAGCAGTACTTC.

The chain employs TRBV7-9 and TRBJ1-1, with D perhaps matching TRBD1 (5 bases). The germline V gene has CDR1 SEHNR and CDR2 FQNEAQ (reference sequence). This CDR3 comprises 15 residues. The V end was cut by 5 bases, the J end by 4 bases, with 17 bases between. CDR3: CASSPYWGGGTEAFF. As DNA, the CDR3 is TGTGCCAGCAGCCCTTATTGGGGCGGCGGCACTGAAGCTTTCTTT.

This clonotype was counted between two and nine times. The chain joins TRBV6-5 to TRBJ1-5; D remains unclear. V gave up 2 bases and J gave up 3 bases, with 11 bases separating them. The germline V gene encodes CDR1 MNHEY and CDR2 SVGAGI. This CDR3 region has 15 residues. CDR3 DNA: TGTGCCAGCAGTTACATACGGGAAGTCAATCAGCCCCAGCATTTT. This encodes CASSYIREVNQPQHF.

V gene TRBV2 combines with J gene TRBJ1-1, with D maybe TRBD1 (5 bases). This CDR3 comprises 15 residues. Germline CDR1 is SNHLY and CDR2 is FYNNEI. V was trimmed by 3 bases and J by 4 bases, leaving 15 bases between them. The CDR3 DNA follows: TGTGCCAGCAGTGAGTTAGGGGTTTCGGCCACTGAAGCTTTCTTT. Its protein is CASSELGVSATEAFF.

This clonotype was seen more than once but under ten times. The chain is built from TRBV6-1 and TRBJ1-5, with a tentative D call TRBD1 (5 bases). The CDR3 covers 16 residues. V was trimmed by 5 bases and J by 0 bases, leaving 14 bases between them. Germline CDR1 and CDR2: MNHNS and SASEGT. The CDR3 DNA sequence: TGTGCCAGCAGTAGGACACGGCGATATAGCAATCAGCCCCAGCATTTT. Translating it yields CASSRTRRYSNQPQHF.

Only a few counts were recorded for this clonotype. The chain combines TRBV2 with TRBJ1-6, with D maybe TRBD1 (6 bases). Trimming stripped 10 bases from V and 6 bases from J, with 19 bases between. This CDR3 is built from 15 residues. CDR1 and CDR2 from the germline V gene are SNHLY and FYNNEI. The CDR3 sequence: CATRLDRMSNSPLHF. The CDR3 bases are TGTGCCACCCGACTAGACAGGATGAGTAATTCACCCCTCCACTTT.

This clonotype turned up a few times. This chain links TRBV11-3 with TRBJ2-5, with D possibly matching TRBD2 (5 bases). The V end was cut by 4 bases, the J end by 5 bases, with 14 bases between. The CDR3 consists of 14 residues. The germline gives CDR1 SGHNT, CDR2 YENEEA. In nucleotides, the CDR3 is TGTGCCAGCAGCTCGCTCCGGGGTGGGGAGACCCAGTACTTC. Translation gives CASSSLRGGETQYF. Based on the CDR3 plus reference TRBV11-3 and TRBJ2-5, the full variable domain is EAGVVQSPRYKIIEKKQPVAFWCNPISGHNTLYWYLQNLGQGPELLIRYENEEAVDDSQLPKDRFSAERLKGVDSTLKIQPAELGDSAVYLCASSSLRGGETQYFGPGTRLLVL.

V usage is TRBV5-4 and J usage is TRBJ1-6; D gene uncertain. This CDR3 has 14 residues. Germline-derived CDR1 and CDR2 are SGHNT and YYREEE (reference sequence). Trimming took off 5 bases at V and 3 bases at J, with 9 bases between the two ends. CDR3: CASRLDVYNSPLHF. For the CDR3, the DNA is TGTGCCAGCAGGCTGGATGTCTATAATTCACCCCTCCACTTT.

J is TRBJ1-3 and V is TRBV20-1; a weak D match, TRBD1 (5 bases). The CDR3 sequence is 14 residues long. V was trimmed by 2 bases and J by 0 bases, leaving 8 bases between them. Germline-derived CDR1 and CDR2 are DFQATT and SNEGSKA (reference sequence). This CDR3 is CSARQGNSGNTIYF. In nucleotides, the CDR3 is TGCAGTGCTAGACAGGGAAACTCTGGAAACACCATATATTTT.

CDR3 bases: TGTGCCTCAGGACAGCTCAATCAGCCCCAGCATTTT. This sequence encodes CASGQLNQPQHF. The chain is built from TRBV30 and TRBJ1-5, with D perhaps matching TRBD1 (6 bases). V shed 7 bases and J shed 3 bases, with 10 bases lying between them. The CDR3 consists of 12 residues. The germline CDR1 and CDR2 sequences are GTSNPN and SVGIG (reference sequence).

This clonotype came up a few times. This sequence joins TRBV30 and TRBJ1-6, with D perhaps TRBD1 (5 bases). CDR1 is GTSNPN and CDR2 is SVGIG in the germline V gene (reference sequence). CDR3 length: 15 residues. V was shortened by 0 bases and J by 9 bases, with 15 bases between the two germline ends. The CDR3 sequence is CAWSVGPGERSPLHF. The CDR3 bases are TGTGCCTGGAGTGTAGGCCCGGGGGAGCGTTCACCCCTCCACTTT.

This chain links TRBV6-2 or TRBV6-3 with TRBJ1-2, with a weak D call TRBD1 (6 bases). Germline assignment: CDR1 MNHEY and CDR2 SVGEGT. The length of the CDR3 is 14 residues. The V end was cut by 8 bases, the J end by 5 bases, with 18 bases between. Here the CDR3 reads CASRLQGLRYGYTF. The CDR3 bases are TGTGCCAGCCGTTTGCAGGGGCTTCGGTATGGCTACACCTTC.

Only a few counts were recorded for this clonotype. This chain links TRBV27 with TRBJ1-2; D not certain. Germline assignment: CDR1 MNHEY and CDR2 SMNVEV (reference sequence). The CDR3 consists of 13 residues. V shed 4 bases and J shed 2 bases, with 8 bases lying between them. DNA for the CDR3: TGTGCCAGCAGTTCTACCGGAAACTATGGCTACACCTTC. Protein: CASSSTGNYGYTF.

The chain combines TRBV28 with TRBJ1-2; D not certain. Germline V lookup: CDR1 MDHEN, CDR2 SYDVKM. This CDR3 has 14 residues. Trimming removed 2 bases at V and 0 bases at J, with 7 bases between. The CDR3 DNA is TGTGCCAGCAGTTTAAGCAGATCTAACTATGGCTACACCTTC. Its protein product is CASSLSRSNYGYTF.

The chain uses TRBV28 and TRBJ1-3; TRBD1 matches 7 bases. V lost 5 bases and J lost 0; bases outside the gene matches: 4. From germline, CDR1 is MDHEN and CDR2 SYDVKM. The CDR3 extends over 15 amino acids. CDR3 sequence reads: CASSPTGYSGNTIYF. CDR3 DNA: TGTGCCAGCAGTCCGACAGGGTACTCTGGAAACACCATATATTTT.

This chain joins TRBV3-1 and TRBJ1-2; 7 bases map to TRBD1. J lost 8 bases, V lost 5 bases, and 5 bases had no gene match. The germline V gene has CDR1 LGHDT and CDR2 YNNKEL (reference sequence). The CDR3 has 12 residues. For the CDR3, the DNA is TGTGCCAGCAGCTCGACAGGGTTCGGCTACACCTTC. Encoded protein: CASSSTGFGYTF.

This sequence joins TRBV9 and TRBJ1-6; no clear D. The length of the CDR3 is 14 residues. Looked up from germline, CDR1 is SGDLS and CDR2 is YYNGEE. V lost 0 bases to trimming and J lost 8 bases, with 9 bases between them. CDR3 region: CASSVDGPDSPLHF. Here the CDR3 DNA reads TGTGCCAGCAGCGTAGACGGCCCTGATTCACCCCTCCACTTT.

The chain couples TRBV6-2 or TRBV6-3 to TRBJ1-5, with TRBD1 identical over 9 bases. The CDR3 length is 18 residues. The J segment lost 1 base and the V segment lost 5 bases, leaving 12 bases of the junction unmatched. The germline V gene has CDR1 MNHEY and CDR2 SVGEGT. Here the CDR3 reads CASSPPGQGLGSNQPQHF. CDR3 in DNA: TGTGCCAGCAGTCCACCGGGACAGGGCCTTGGGAGCAATCAGCCCCAGCATTTT.

This clonotype was found a few times. The chain recombines TRBV19 with TRBJ1-2; 11 nucleotides agree with TRBD1. V was pared by 6 bases and J by 6 bases, with 12 bases of the junction left unmatched. Germline assignment: CDR1 LNHDA and CDR2 SQIVND (reference sequence). The CDR3 loop spans 16 amino acids. The CDR3 here is CASRPDRGPPPNGYTF. Written as DNA, the CDR3 is TGTGCCAGTAGGCCGGACAGGGGGCCGCCCCCCAATGGCTACACCTTC.

The gene calls are TRBV6-2 or TRBV6-3 and TRBJ2-3; D is ambiguous. This CDR3 is built from 13 residues. Trimming left V 11 bases short and J 5 bases short, with 17 bases between. Germline CDR1 reads MNHEY; CDR2 reads SVGEGT. The CDR3 is CAAARALGDTQYF. CDR3 DNA: TGTGCCGCAGCTAGGGCGTTGGGAGATACGCAGTATTTT.

This clonotype was found once. The junction does not match germline at one end; this may be a read error. The chain combines TRBV19 with TRBJ1-4; D remains unclear. Germline CDR1 LNHDA, CDR2 SQIVND (reference sequence). The CDR3 extends over 15 amino acids. The CDR3 protein is CASSLEGKAKEKLFF. CDR3 nucleotides: TGTGCCAGTAGTCTCGAAGGCAAGGCTAAGGAAAAACTGTTTTTT.